This TCR beta chain stems from a study of CD8+CD57+ T cells in acquired aplastic anemia. Study in general: The average for DNA from sorted CD4+ and CD8+ cells was 3 to 3.5 ug.

Genomic DNA constituted the template upon which TCR beta VDJ and CDR3 profiling was performed. TCRdb reprocessed the reads with MiXCR, giving one entry per CDR3 protein. This table holds around 79,000 distinct CDR3 sequences, roughly two thirds found once. Trimming removed 4 bases from V and 4 bases from J, with 13 bases in between. Germline V gene lookup returns CDR1 SQVTM and CDR2 ANQGSEA. This CDR3 spans 13 amino acids. Sequencing was done on patients that had shown CD8+CD57+ cell expansion by flow cytometry. Patients, without exception, had severe acquired aplastic anemia. At blood sampling, none of the patients had yet received therapy.

This chain uses TRBV29-1 with TRBJ2-5, with D possibly called TRBD1 or TRBD2 (5 bases each). Sequences were obtained from sorted CD4+, CD8+, or CD8+CD57+ T cells (not recorded which) from PBMCs. The sequence derives from a human donor with aplastic anemia. CDR3 coding DNA: TGCAGCGTTGCCCCTCTTGGGGGAGAGACCCAGTACTTC. Protein sequence: CSVAPLGGETQYF.